The source of this TCR beta chain is a study of CD8 T cells in ankylosing spondylitis. From the 5' RACE reads, TCRdb called clonotypes with MiXCR, one entry per CDR3 protein. The sample records under 200,000 distinct CDR3 sequences, roughly 10% being singletons. CDR3 size: 14 residues. CDR1 and CDR2 from the germline V gene are SGDLS and YYNGEE. V was pared by 2 bases and J by 0 bases, with 9 bases between. Study-wide results and limits: In the blood and synovial fluid of reactive arthritis, some motif variants had been previously reported. Clones that were linked to disease were CD8+ and were relatively rare in peripheral blood. In ankylosing spondylitis blood, a motif of fewer than 10 highly homologous TCR beta variants appeared characteristic. According to the report, clones linked to the disease were significantly enriched in matched synovial fluid samples taken from ankylosing spondylitis patients.

As regards this clonotype: Antigen unknown.

The material sequenced was blood, either unsorted or a sorted T cell fraction (not recorded which). This sequence originates from a female donor with ankylosing spondylitis or in good health (not recorded which). The chain couples TRBV9 to TRBJ2-7; possibly TRBD1 for D (5 bases). CDR3 DNA: TGTGCCAGCAGCGTCGGACACCACTCCTACGAGCAGTACTTC. Protein: CASSVGHHSYEQYF.